The source of this T cell receptor beta chain is a study of CD8 T cells in ankylosing spondylitis. Findings and limits, study-wide: Characteristic of ankylosing spondylitis blood, it appeared, was a TCR beta motif comprising fewer than 10 highly homologous variants. Clones linked to disease were reported to show significant enrichment in matched ankylosing spondylitis synovial fluid. Earlier authors reported some of these motif variants in reactive arthritis synovial fluid and blood.

One entry per CDR3 protein, called by TCRdb with MiXCR from the 5' RACE reads. The sample carries some 350,000 distinct CDR3 sequences, roughly 15% recorded once. Germline assignment: CDR1 SGDLS and CDR2 YYNGEE. Deletions cut 5 bases from V and 6 bases from J, with 18 bases between. CDR3 length: 14 amino acids. This clonotype was counted between two and nine times. Its matching antigen is unknown. Sequencing input: blood, either unsorted or a sorted T cell fraction (not recorded which). This chain links TRBV9 with TRBJ2-7; no firm D call. The sequence came from a male donor with ankylosing spondylitis or in good health (not recorded which). The CDR3 spells CASRAQAGDTEQYF. CDR3 coding DNA: TGTGCCAGCAGAGCCCAGGCCGGAGACACCGAGCAGTACTTC.